The T cell receptor (beta chain) described here comes from a study of T cell changes during pregnancy in multiple sclerosis. The J segment lost 6 bases and the V segment lost 4 bases, leaving 5 bases of the junction unmatched. The CDR3 consists of 14 residues. The V gene's germline CDR1 is LNHDA and CDR2 SQIVND (reference sequence). Some clones are missing from TCRdb's copy, which holds only in-frame ones; the method was immunoSEQ multiplex PCR. The sample carries 65,000 to 75,000 clones, 91% recorded once. The receptor's source is a female donor with multiple sclerosis, enrolled in a pregnancy study. Sequencing was performed on peripheral blood, taken in the second trimester of pregnancy. The chain carries TRBV19 and TRBJ2-3, with 9 bases that match TRBD2. In nucleotides, the CDR3 is TGTGCCAGTAGTACTAGCGGGGAAATCGATACGCAGTATTTT. This codes for CASSTSGEIDTQYF.